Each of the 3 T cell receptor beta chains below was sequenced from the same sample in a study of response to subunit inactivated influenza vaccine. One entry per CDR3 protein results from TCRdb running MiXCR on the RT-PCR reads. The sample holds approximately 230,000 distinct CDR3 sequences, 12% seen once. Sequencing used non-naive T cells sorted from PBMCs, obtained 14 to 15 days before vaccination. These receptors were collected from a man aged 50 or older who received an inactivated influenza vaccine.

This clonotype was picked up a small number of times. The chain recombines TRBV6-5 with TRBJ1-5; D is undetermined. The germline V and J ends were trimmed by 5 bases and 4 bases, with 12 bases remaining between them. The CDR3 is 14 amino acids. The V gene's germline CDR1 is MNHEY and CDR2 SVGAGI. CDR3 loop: CASSLETLNQPQHF. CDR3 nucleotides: TGTGCCAGCAGTCTCGAGACACTTAATCAGCCCCAGCATTTT.

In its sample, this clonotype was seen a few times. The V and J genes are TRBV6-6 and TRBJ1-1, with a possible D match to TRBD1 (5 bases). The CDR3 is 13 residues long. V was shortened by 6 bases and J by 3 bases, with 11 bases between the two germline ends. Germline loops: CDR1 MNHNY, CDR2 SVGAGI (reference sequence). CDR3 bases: TGTGCCAGCAGGTTAGGGACTCACACTGAAGCTTTCTTT. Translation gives CASRLGTHTEAFF.

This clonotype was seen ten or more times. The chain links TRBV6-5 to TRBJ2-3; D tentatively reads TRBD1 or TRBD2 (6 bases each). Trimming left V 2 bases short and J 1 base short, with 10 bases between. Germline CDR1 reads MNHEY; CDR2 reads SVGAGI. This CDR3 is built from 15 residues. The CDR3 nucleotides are TGTGCCAGCAGTTACCGGGGGCGCGGCACAGATACGCAGTATTTT. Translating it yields CASSYRGRGTDTQYF.